The 9 T cell receptor beta chains given below trace back to one sample, sequenced in a study of T-cell memory formation after mild COVID-19. TCRdb processed the 5' RACE reads anew with MiXCR; each CDR3 protein has one entry. The table lists approximately 290,000 distinct CDR3 sequences, approximately 19% of them singletons. Sequenced sample: PBMCs or a T cell subset sorted from them (not recorded which). These receptors originate from a man aged 18-30 years who had mild COVID-19 (a few samples of this study predate the infection). Cell type and time point are not known.

This clonotype has just a few counts. Here the CDR3 reads CASKRPQETQYF. The CDR3 bases are TGTGCCAGCAAAAGGCCTCAAGAGACCCAGTACTTC. V gene TRBV6-6 combines with J gene TRBJ2-5, with no clear D. CDR1 is MNHNY, CDR2 SVGAGI, per germline (reference sequence). V shed 7 bases and J shed 2 bases, with 8 bases lying between them. The CDR3 runs to 12 residues.

The gene calls are TRBV12-3 or TRBV12-4 and TRBJ1-3, with TRBD1 identical over 8 bases. J gave up 4 bases and V 6 bases, and 2 bases lay outside the gene matches. CDR3 length: 13 amino acids. Here the CDR3 reads CASRTGVGNTIYF. The CDR3 coding sequence is TGTGCCAGCAGGACAGGGGTAGGAAACACCATATATTTT.

This clonotype turned up a few times. The chain joins TRBV20-1 to TRBJ1-5; D is possibly TRBD1 (5 bases). Per germline, CDR1 DFQATT and CDR2 SNEGSKA (reference sequence). This CDR3 spans 15 amino acids. Trimming shortened V by 6 bases and J by 8 bases, and 23 bases separated the two germline ends. As DNA, the CDR3 is TGCAGTGCGCCGAACCCCAGGGACGGGCGAGAGCCCCAGCATTTT. It encodes CSAPNPRDGREPQHF.

In its sample, this clonotype was seen a few times. The chain is built from TRBV7-9 and TRBJ2-5; 8 bases align to TRBD1. The CDR3 spans 14 residues. In germline, CDR1 is SEHNR, CDR2 FQNEAQ (reference sequence). V lost 4 bases to trimming and J lost 7 bases; unmatched junction nucleotides: 8. The CDR3 DNA follows: TGTGCCAGCAGCTCCCCGGGACAGGAGCGGACCCAGTACTTC. Protein product: CASSSPGQERTQYF. Variable domain in full (rest from reference TRBV7-9 and TRBJ2-5): DTGVSQNPRHKITKRGQNVTFRCDPISEHNRLYWYRQTLGQGPEFLTYFQNEAQLEKSRLLSDRFSAERPKGSFSTLEIQRTEQGDSAMYLCASSSPGQERTQYFGPGTRLLVL.

Many counts were recorded for this clonotype. The genes are TRBV12-3 or TRBV12-4 and TRBJ2-5, with 9 bases identical to TRBD1. The J segment lost 2 bases and the V segment lost 6 bases, leaving 4 bases of the junction unmatched. The CDR3 covers 14 residues. The CDR3 spells CASRRGQGQETQYF. Written as DNA, the CDR3 is TGTGCCAGCAGACGCGGACAGGGGCAAGAGACCCAGTACTTC.

This clonotype has more than one count but fewer than ten. This chain connects TRBV5-1 to TRBJ2-3, with 16 bases aligning to TRBD2. The V and J ends lost 2 bases and 2 bases, in that order; junction bases with no gene match: 5. Germline CDR1 SGHRS, CDR2 YFSETQ. The CDR3 is 18 amino acids. In DNA, the CDR3 is TGCGCCAGCAGCTTCTTGGGGACTAGCGGGGGGGTCACAGATACGCAGTATTTT. Its translation: CASSFLGTSGGVTDTQYF.

V gene TRBV5-5 combines with J gene TRBJ2-7; D unclear. V was clipped by 7 bases and J by 4 bases, with 12 bases between them. The CDR3 sequence is 12 residues long. Germline CDR1 is SGHKS and CDR2 is YYEKEE (reference sequence). CDR3 protein: CASGLGLYEQYV. The CDR3 nucleotides are TGTGCCAGCGGGTTAGGGCTATACGAGCAGTACGTC.

This clonotype has only one observation. This chain connects TRBV5-1 to TRBJ2-7; a possible D gene is TRBD1 (5 bases). Trimming shortened V by 3 bases and J by 3 bases, and 13 bases separated the two germline ends. Germline values: CDR1 SGHRS, CDR2 YFSETQ. The length of the CDR3 is 14 residues. The CDR3 nucleotides are TGCGCCAGCAGCTCCCGACAGATTCTCTACGAGCAGTACGTC. Translating gives CASSSRQILYEQYV.

The chain has TRBV4-3 and TRBJ1-2, with unresolved D. Per germline, CDR1 LGHNA and CDR2 YSLEER. CDR3 size: 13 residues. The V end was cut by 0 bases, the J end by 2 bases, with 4 bases between. The CDR3 DNA reads TGCGCCAGCAGCCAAGAAAAAAACTATGGCTACACCTTC. Its translation is CASSQEKNYGYTF.